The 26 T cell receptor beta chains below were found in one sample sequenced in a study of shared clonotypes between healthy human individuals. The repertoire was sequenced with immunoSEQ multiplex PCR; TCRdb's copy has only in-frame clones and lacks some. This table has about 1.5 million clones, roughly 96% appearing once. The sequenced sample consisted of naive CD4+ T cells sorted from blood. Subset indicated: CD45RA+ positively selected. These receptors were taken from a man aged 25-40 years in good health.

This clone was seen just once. The CDR3 nucleotides are TGTGCCAGCAGTGAAGACAGGGTTGAAAAACTGTTTTTT. Its translation: CASSEDRVEKLFF. J is TRBJ1-4 and V is TRBV6-1; TRBD1 is a possible D gene (6 bases). The CDR3 is made up of 13 amino acids. The V gene lost 1 base and the J gene lost 7 bases, with 7 bases spanning the gap. From germline, CDR1 is MNHNS and CDR2 SASEGT.

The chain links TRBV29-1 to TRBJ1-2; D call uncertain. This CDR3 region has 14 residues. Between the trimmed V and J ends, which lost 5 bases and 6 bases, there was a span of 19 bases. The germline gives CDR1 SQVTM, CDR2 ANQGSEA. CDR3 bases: TGCAGCGTTAAGGAGACTTCCACCCTTCATGGCTACACCTTC. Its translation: CSVKETSTLHGYTF.

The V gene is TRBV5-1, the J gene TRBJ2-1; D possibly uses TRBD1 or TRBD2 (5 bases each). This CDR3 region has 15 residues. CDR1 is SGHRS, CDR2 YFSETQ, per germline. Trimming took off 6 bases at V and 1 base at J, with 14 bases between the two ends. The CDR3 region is CASTAGGYSYNEQFF. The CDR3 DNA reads TGCGCCAGCACCGCTGGGGGTTATTCCTACAATGAGCAGTTCTTC.

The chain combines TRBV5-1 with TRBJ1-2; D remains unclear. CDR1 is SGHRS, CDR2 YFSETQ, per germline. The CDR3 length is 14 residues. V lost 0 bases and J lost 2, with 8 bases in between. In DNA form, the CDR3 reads TGCGCCAGCAGCTTGGGTCAGCCCAACTATGGCTACACCTTC. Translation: CASSLGQPNYGYTF.

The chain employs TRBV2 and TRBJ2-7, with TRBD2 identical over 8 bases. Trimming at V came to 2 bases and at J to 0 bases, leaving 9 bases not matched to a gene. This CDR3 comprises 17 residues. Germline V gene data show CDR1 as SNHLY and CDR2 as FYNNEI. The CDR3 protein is CASSESGLGPISYEQYF. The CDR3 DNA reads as TGTGCCAGCAGTGAATCGGGACTAGGTCCAATCTCCTACGAGCAGTACTTC.

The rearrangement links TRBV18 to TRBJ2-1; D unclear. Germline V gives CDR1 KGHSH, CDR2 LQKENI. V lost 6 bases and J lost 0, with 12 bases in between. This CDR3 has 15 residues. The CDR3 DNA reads TGTGCCAGCTCCGAGCAGGAAAGCTCCTACAATGAGCAGTTCTTC. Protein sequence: CASSEQESSYNEQFF.

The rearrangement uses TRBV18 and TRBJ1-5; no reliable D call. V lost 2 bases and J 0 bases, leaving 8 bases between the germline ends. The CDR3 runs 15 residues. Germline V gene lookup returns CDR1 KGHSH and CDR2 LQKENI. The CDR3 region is CASSPASNSNQPQHF. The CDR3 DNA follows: TGTGCCAGCTCACCAGCCAGTAATAGCAATCAGCCCCAGCATTTT.

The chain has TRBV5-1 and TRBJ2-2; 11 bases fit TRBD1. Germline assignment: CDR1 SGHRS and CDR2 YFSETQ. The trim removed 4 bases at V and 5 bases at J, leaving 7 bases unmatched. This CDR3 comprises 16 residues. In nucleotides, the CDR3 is TGCGCCAGCAGCCCCCCCGGGACAGGGGGAACCGGGGAGCTGTTTTTT. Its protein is CASSPPGTGGTGELFF.

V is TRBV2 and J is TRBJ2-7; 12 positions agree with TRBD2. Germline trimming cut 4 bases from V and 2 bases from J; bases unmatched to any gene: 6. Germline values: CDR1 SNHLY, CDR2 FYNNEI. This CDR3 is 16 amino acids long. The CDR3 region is CASSALAGGPTYEQYF. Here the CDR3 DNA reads TGTGCCAGCAGTGCACTAGCGGGAGGACCCACCTACGAGCAGTACTTC.

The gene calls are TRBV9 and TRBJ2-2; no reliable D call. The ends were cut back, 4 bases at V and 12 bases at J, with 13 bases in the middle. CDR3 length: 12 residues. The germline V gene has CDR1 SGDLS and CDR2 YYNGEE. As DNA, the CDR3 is TGTGCCAGCAGCCAAAAAACCTCTAAGCTGTTTTTT. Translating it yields CASSQKTSKLFF.

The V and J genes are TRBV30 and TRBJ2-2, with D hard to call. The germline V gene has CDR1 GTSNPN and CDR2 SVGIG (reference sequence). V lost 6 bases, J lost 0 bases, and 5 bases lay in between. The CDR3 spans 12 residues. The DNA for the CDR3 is TGTGCCTGCCAAGCGAACACCGGGGAGCTGTTTTTT. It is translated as CACQANTGELFF.

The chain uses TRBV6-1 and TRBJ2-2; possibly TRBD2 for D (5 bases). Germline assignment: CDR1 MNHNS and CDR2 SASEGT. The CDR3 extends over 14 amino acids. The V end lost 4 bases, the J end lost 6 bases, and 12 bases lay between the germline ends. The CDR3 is CASSAIPGSGELFF. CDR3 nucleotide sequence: TGTGCCAGCAGTGCCATCCCGGGGTCCGGGGAGCTGTTTTTT.

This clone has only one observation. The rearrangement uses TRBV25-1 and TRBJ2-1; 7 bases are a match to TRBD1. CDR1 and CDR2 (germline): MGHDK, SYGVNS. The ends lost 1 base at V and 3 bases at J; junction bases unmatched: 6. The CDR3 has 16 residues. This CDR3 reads CASSELTGRIYNEQFF. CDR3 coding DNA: TGTGCCAGCAGTGAATTGACAGGGCGAATCTACAATGAGCAGTTCTTC.

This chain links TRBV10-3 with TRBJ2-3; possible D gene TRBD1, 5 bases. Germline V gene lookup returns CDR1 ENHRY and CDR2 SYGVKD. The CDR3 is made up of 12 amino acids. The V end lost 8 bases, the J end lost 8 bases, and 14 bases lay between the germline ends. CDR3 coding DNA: TGTGCCATCGGGGCTCCTCCCGGTACGCAGTATTTT. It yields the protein CAIGAPPGTQYF.

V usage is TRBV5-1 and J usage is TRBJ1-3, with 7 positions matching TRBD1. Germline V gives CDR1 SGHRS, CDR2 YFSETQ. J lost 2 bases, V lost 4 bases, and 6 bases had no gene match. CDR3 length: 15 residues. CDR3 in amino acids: CASSQGQSAGNTIYF. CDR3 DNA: TGCGCCAGCAGCCAGGGACAGTCGGCTGGAAACACCATATATTTT. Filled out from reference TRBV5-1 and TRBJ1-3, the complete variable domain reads KAGVTQTPRYLIKTRGQQVTLSCSPISGHRSVSWYQQTPGQGLQFLFEYFSETQRNKGNFPGRFSGRQFSNSRSEMNVSTLELGDSALYLCASSQGQSAGNTIYFGEGSWLTVV.

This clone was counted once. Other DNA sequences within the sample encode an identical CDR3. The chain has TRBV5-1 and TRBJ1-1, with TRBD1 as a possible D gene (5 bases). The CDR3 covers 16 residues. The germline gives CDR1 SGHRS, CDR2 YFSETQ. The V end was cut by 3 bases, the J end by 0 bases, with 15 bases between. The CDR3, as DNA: TGCGCCAGCAGCTGGGGGGGTCGGCAGATGAACACTGAAGCTTTCTTT. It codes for CASSWGGRQMNTEAFF.

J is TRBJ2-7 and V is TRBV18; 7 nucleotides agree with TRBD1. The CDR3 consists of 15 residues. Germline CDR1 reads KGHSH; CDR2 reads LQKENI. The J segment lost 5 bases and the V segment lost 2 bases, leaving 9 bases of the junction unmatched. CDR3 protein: CASSPIRDRVNEQYF. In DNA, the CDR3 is TGTGCCAGCTCACCAATCCGAGACAGGGTAAACGAGCAGTACTTC.

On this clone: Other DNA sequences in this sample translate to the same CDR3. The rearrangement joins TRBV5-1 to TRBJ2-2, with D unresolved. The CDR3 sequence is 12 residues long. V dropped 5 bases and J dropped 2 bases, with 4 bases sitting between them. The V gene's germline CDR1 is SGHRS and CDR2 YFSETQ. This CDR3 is CASSENTGELFF. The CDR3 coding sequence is TGCGCCAGCAGTGAAAACACCGGGGAGCTGTTTTTT.

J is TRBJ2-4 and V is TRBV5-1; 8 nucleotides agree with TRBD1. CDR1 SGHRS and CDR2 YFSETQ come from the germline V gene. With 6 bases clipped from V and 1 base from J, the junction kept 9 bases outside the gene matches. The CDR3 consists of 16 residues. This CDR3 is CASTDGQGLAKNIQYF. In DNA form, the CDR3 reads TGCGCCAGCACTGATGGACAGGGACTTGCCAAAAACATTCAGTACTTC.

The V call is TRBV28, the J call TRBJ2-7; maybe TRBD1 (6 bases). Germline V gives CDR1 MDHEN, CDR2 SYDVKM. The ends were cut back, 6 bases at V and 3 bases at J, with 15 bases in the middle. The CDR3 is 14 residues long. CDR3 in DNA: TGTGCCAGCAGAGGACAGAGTATGAGCTACGAGCAGTACTTC. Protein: CASRGQSMSYEQYF.

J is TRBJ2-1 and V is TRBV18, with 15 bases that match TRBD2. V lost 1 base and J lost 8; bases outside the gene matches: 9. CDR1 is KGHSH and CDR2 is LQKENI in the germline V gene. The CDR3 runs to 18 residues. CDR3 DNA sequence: TGTGCCAGCTCACCACTAGTTGGACTAGCGGGAGGGCCCGATGAGCAGTTCTTC. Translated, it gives CASSPLVGLAGGPDEQFF.

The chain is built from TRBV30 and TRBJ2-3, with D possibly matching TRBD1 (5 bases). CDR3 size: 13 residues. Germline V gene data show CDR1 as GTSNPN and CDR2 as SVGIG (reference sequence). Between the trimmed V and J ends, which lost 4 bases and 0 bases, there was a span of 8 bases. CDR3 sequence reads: CAWNRQSTDTQYF. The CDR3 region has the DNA TGTGCCTGGAATAGACAGAGCACAGATACGCAGTATTTT.

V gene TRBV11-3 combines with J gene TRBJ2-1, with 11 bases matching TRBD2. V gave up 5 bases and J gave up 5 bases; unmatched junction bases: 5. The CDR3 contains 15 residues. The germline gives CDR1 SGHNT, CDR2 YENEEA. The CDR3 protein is CASSGTSGSNNEQFF. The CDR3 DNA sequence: TGTGCCAGCAGCGGTACTAGCGGGAGTAACAATGAGCAGTTCTTC.

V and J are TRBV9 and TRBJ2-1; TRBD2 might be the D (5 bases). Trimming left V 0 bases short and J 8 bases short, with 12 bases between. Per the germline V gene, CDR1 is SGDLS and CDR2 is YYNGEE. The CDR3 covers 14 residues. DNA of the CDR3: TGTGCCAGCAGCGTAGCGGAACTAGGCTATGAGCAGTTCTTC. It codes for CASSVAELGYEQFF.

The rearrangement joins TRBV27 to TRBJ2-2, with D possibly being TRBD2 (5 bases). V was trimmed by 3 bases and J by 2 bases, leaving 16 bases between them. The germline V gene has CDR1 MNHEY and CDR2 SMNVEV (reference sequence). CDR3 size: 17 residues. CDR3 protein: CASSFRAFEGNTGELFF. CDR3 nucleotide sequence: TGTGCCAGCAGTTTCCGGGCCTTTGAGGGTAACACCGGGGAGCTGTTTTTT.

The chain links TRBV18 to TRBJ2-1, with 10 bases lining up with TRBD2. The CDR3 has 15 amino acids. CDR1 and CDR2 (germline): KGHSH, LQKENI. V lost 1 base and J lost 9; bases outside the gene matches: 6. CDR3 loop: CASSPQAGGPSEQFF. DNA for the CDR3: TGTGCCAGCTCACCACAAGCGGGAGGGCCCAGTGAGCAGTTCTTC.